The 18 T cell receptor beta chains presented below share a single source sample, sequenced in a study of blood T cells in healthy people across ages. Together with a sample-barcoded 5' primer, a J-beta primer mix was included in a second PCR lasting roughly 7 to 11 cycles. TCRdb reprocessed the 5' RACE reads via MiXCR and lists one record per CDR3 protein. The sample shows some 900,000 distinct CDR3 sequences, approximately 49% of them seen only once. Sequences were obtained from blood. All receptors derive from a man aged 25 to 45 in good health.

Comment on this clonotype: A read error may explain this, as a much larger clone is one base away. The rearrangement joins TRBV7-7 to TRBJ2-5; D may be TRBD1 (5 bases). The tail of the sequence fits TRBJ2-7 better, so the J call may be wrong. This CDR3 is 13 amino acids long. The germline V gene encodes CDR1 SSHAT and CDR2 FNYEAQ (reference sequence). The CDR3 DNA reads TGTGCTAGCAGCACCCGGCAGGGCTGCGAGCAGTACTTC. It translates to CASSTRQGCEQYF.

The genes are TRBV20-1 and TRBJ2-3; 8 bases align to TRBD1. J lost 2 bases, V lost 4 bases, and 8 bases had no gene match. CDR1 and CDR2 (germline): DFQATT, SNEGSKA (reference sequence). CDR3 length: 15 residues. The DNA for the CDR3 is TGCAGTGCTAACGACCGGGACAGGAACACAGATACGCAGTATTTT. Encoded protein: CSANDRDRNTDTQYF.

The genes are TRBV25-1 and TRBJ1-4, with a tentative D call TRBD1 (6 bases). The CDR3 runs 12 residues. Germline lookup yields CDR1 MGHDK and CDR2 SYGVNS. The V end was cut by 6 bases, the J end by 7 bases, with 9 bases between. CDR3 in amino acids: CASRQGGEKLFF. The CDR3 DNA is TGTGCCAGCAGACAGGGCGGTGAAAAACTGTTTTTT.

This clonotype showed up just a few times. The V and J genes are TRBV7-9 and TRBJ2-1; TRBD2 matches at 13 bases. The CDR3 spans 15 residues. Germline values: CDR1 SEHNR, CDR2 FQNEAQ (reference sequence). With 3 bases clipped from V and 6 bases from J, the junction kept 2 bases outside the gene matches. The CDR3 region is CASSLTSGGTNEQFF. DNA of the CDR3: TGTGCCAGCAGCTTGACTAGCGGGGGGACCAATGAGCAGTTCTTC.

This clonotype was observed a handful of times. J is TRBJ1-6 and V is TRBV7-2; D is perhaps TRBD1 (5 bases). V was clipped by 5 bases and J by 0 bases, with 11 bases between them. CDR1 is SGHTA, CDR2 FQGNSA, per germline. The CDR3 length is 16 residues. DNA for the CDR3: TGTGCCAGCAGCCGACAGTTTAGCTCCTATAATTCACCCCTCCACTTT. Translating gives CASSRQFSSYNSPLHF.

This clonotype was detected many times. J is TRBJ2-5 and V is TRBV27; TRBD1 might be the D (6 bases). The CDR3 spans 15 residues. Germline lookup yields CDR1 MNHEY and CDR2 SMNVEV (reference sequence). With 5 bases removed from V and 0 bases from J, the gap between germline ends came to 13 bases. The CDR3 DNA is TGTGCCAGCAGTACCCCCGGACAGTACCAAGAGACCCAGTACTTC. Translation gives CASSTPGQYQETQYF.

In its sample, this clonotype was seen a few times. The chain has TRBV6-6 and TRBJ2-7; 7 bases are a match to TRBD2. The CDR3 consists of 13 residues. J was trimmed by 2 bases and V by 10 bases; bases with no gene match: 8. From germline, CDR1 is MNHNY and CDR2 SVGAGI (reference sequence). The CDR3 region is CATWEGLPYEQYF. The CDR3 bases are TGTGCCACCTGGGAGGGACTTCCCTACGAGCAGTACTTC.

This clonotype came up a few times. The chain's CDR3 is CASSTGYSNQPQHF. The CDR3 nucleotides are TGTGCCAGCAGCACGGGATATAGCAATCAGCCCCAGCATTTT. The V call is TRBV5-6, the J call TRBJ1-5; D unclear. The CDR3 runs to 14 residues. CDR1 and CDR2 (germline): SGHDT, YYEEEE. Trimming took 4 bases from V and 0 from J, leaving 8 bases between them.

The chain uses TRBV6-2 or TRBV6-3 and TRBJ2-3, with D possibly being TRBD2 (5 bases). Trimming pared 4 bases from V and 4 bases from J, leaving 15 bases between. The CDR3 spans 15 residues. In germline, CDR1 is MNHEY, CDR2 SVGEGT. DNA of the CDR3: TGTGCCAGCAGTTCCCTTGAGGGCCCCGCAGATACGCAGTATTTT. Protein: CASSSLEGPADTQYF.

Only a few counts were recorded for this clonotype. The chain combines TRBV27 with TRBJ2-1; tentatively, D is TRBD1 (5 bases). The end of the DNA fits TRBJ2-7 better, so the J call may be wrong. Germline V CDR1 and CDR2: MNHEY, SMNVEV (reference sequence). The CDR3 runs 15 residues. The DNA for the CDR3 is TGTGCCAGCAGTTCAGGGATGGGGTCCTACAATGAGCAGTACTTC. Its translation is CASSSGMGSYNEQYF.

A few counts support this clonotype. The V gene is TRBV11-3, the J gene TRBJ2-1; TRBD2 aligns across 9 bases. Per the germline V gene, CDR1 is SGHNT and CDR2 is YENEEA. Trimming took 3 bases from V and 7 from J; bases not matched to a gene: 7. CDR3 length: 15 amino acids. DNA for the CDR3: TGTGCCAGCAGCTTGGCGGGACTAGCTAGGAATGAGCAGTTCTTC. Amino acids: CASSLAGLARNEQFF.

This clonotype was counted only a few times. V is TRBV11-3 and J is TRBJ2-5, with D unclear. CDR3 length equals 13 residues. V was shortened by 0 bases and J by 6 bases, with 8 bases between the two germline ends. Germline values: CDR1 SGHNT, CDR2 YENEEA. Here the CDR3 DNA reads TGTGCCAGCAGCTTAGATCCAACCCAGACCCAGTACTTC. Encoded protein: CASSLDPTQTQYF.

The chain employs TRBV4-3 and TRBJ2-5; either TRBD1 or TRBD2 may fit D (5 bases each). The J call may not be correct, given that the DNA end is closer to TRBJ2-7. Germline V gene sequence: CDR1 LGHNA, CDR2 YSLEER. The CDR3 extends over 14 amino acids. The CDR3 coding sequence is TGCGCCAGCAGCCAAAACCGGGGCAGGAGCGAGCAGTACTTC. It yields the protein CASSQNRGRSEQYF.

The chain uses TRBV28 and TRBJ1-2; D is uncertain. The CDR3 has 13 amino acids. Germline CDR1 is MDHEN and CDR2 is SYDVKM. The V gene lost 8 bases and the J gene lost 6 bases, with 16 bases spanning the gap. CDR3 residues: CASRSTPVHGYTF. DNA for the CDR3: TGTGCCAGCCGCTCTACGCCGGTACATGGCTACACCTTC.

The V gene is TRBV4-1, the J gene TRBJ1-5; perhaps TRBD1 as D (5 bases). Germline CDR1 is MGHRA and CDR2 is YSYEKL. Trimming took off 1 base at V and 7 bases at J, with 20 bases between the two ends. CDR3 length equals 17 residues. The DNA of the CDR3 is TGCGCCAGCAGCCAAGTAGATCTATCGGGGGTGGGACAGCCCCAGCATTTT. It codes for CASSQVDLSGVGQPQHF.

This clonotype was observed at least ten times. The J gene is TRBJ2-3, the V gene TRBV7-2; possible D gene TRBD2, 6 bases. Germline-derived CDR1 and CDR2 are SGHTA and FQGNSA. Trimming took off 3 bases at V and 1 base at J, with 11 bases between the two ends. The CDR3 spans 15 residues. The CDR3 loop is CASSLPASGTDTQYF. CDR3 nucleotides: TGTGCCAGCAGCTTGCCGGCTAGCGGCACAGATACGCAGTATTTT.

This clonotype was seen many times. The CDR3 sequence: CSVSQGDCTF. The DNA of the CDR3 is TGCAGCGTTAGCCAGGGTGATTGCACCTTC. The V gene is TRBV29-1, the J gene TRBJ1-2, with a possible D match to TRBD1 (5 bases). The CDR3 runs 10 residues. Trimming took 5 bases from V and 13 from J, leaving 14 bases between them. Germline V gene data show CDR1 as SQVTM and CDR2 as ANQGSEA.

This clonotype showed up just once. The chain has TRBV7-9 and TRBJ2-2; D gene unclear. Deletions cut 3 bases from V and 2 bases from J, with 7 bases between. The V gene's germline CDR1 is SEHNR and CDR2 FQNEAQ (reference sequence). This CDR3 is built from 14 residues. The CDR3 spells CASSFRHNTGELFF. CDR3 coding DNA: TGTGCCAGCAGCTTTCGGCACAACACCGGGGAGCTGTTTTTT.